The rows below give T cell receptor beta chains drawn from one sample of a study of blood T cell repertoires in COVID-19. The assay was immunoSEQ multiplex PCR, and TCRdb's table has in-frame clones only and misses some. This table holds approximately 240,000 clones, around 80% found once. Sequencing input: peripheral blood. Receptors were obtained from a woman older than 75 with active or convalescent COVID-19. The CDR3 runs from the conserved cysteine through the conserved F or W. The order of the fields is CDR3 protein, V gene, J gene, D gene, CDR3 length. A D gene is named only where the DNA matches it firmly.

CASSPIQDNTEAFF	TRBV14	TRBJ1-1	-	14
CASSRTGYQETQYF	TRBV2	TRBJ2-5	TRBD1	14
CASSMSTGQTYNEQFF	TRBV11-3	TRBJ2-1	TRBD1	16
CASSLAGGQPQHF	TRBV6-2/TRBV6-3	TRBJ1-5	TRBD1	13
CASSTSLQDSNSPLHF	TRBV5-1	TRBJ1-6	-	16
CASRRGQGGNQPQHF	TRBV10-2	TRBJ1-5	TRBD1	15
CASSKELSGPERSSYEQYF	TRBV21-1	TRBJ2-7	-	19
CASSRQGSAEAFF	TRBV11-2	TRBJ1-1	TRBD1	13
CASSYSIMGHQPQHF	TRBV6-2/TRBV6-3	TRBJ1-5	-	15
CAWKPGTSQKTQYF	TRBV30	TRBJ2-5	TRBD2	14
CASSQGGYADTQYF	TRBV4-2	TRBJ2-3	TRBD2	14
CASSEARRDTEAFF	TRBV2	TRBJ1-1	-	14
CASSLRGTALGSEQYF	TRBV7-3	TRBJ2-7	-	16
CASSLGDSHNQPQHF	TRBV7-2	TRBJ1-5	-	15
CASSDGDRGYGYTF	TRBV6-1	TRBJ1-2	TRBD1	14
CASRGPFYQPQHF	TRBV19	TRBJ1-5	-	13
CASSSPKQGLAKNIQYF	TRBV19	TRBJ2-4	-	17
CASIPWGQGCETQYF	TRBV11-3	TRBJ2-5	TRBD1	15
CASKIRVYSNQPQHF	TRBV6-5	TRBJ1-5	-	15
CASSFAGRGGYTF	TRBV7-2	TRBJ1-2	-	13
CASSSKRAWAETQYF	TRBV11-2	TRBJ2-5	-	15
CASSLGAGQGLSEQYF	TRBV11-2	TRBJ2-7	TRBD1	16
CASSVEPDYYGYTF	TRBV9	TRBJ1-2	-	14
CASSFYRGNTEAFF	TRBV13	TRBJ1-1	TRBD1	14
CASSPGTSRETQYF	TRBV18	TRBJ2-5	TRBD2	14
CASSLVRGYSPLHF	TRBV7-8	TRBJ1-6	-	14
CASSQSNQPQHF	TRBV3-1/TRBV3-2	TRBJ1-5	-	12
CASSLYSEENEKLFF	TRBV5-4	TRBJ1-4	-	15
CASSLSGQGIEQYF	TRBV5-1	TRBJ2-7	TRBD1	14
CASSIREGFSYNEQFF	TRBV19	TRBJ2-1	TRBD2	16
CASSLIHQAREPQHF	TRBV7-2	TRBJ1-5	-	15
CASSILGLAGSYEQYF	TRBV19	TRBJ2-7	TRBD2	16
CASSNYSYNSPLHF	TRBV21-1	TRBJ1-6	-	14
CASSDPGQKSRGNEKLFF	TRBV19	TRBJ1-4	TRBD1	18
CASSLRPLLVRGVYNEQFF	TRBV7-9	TRBJ2-1	TRBD2	19
CSVVFSGRFQETQYF	TRBV29-1	TRBJ2-5	TRBD2	15
CASSASYYEQYF	TRBV6-6	TRBJ2-7	-	12
CASSPASGRASDTQYF	TRBV7-7	TRBJ2-3	TRBD2	16
CASSRGTGYTEAFF	TRBV11-3	TRBJ1-1	TRBD1	14
CASSPQGAQSPLHF	TRBV5-1	TRBJ1-6	TRBD1	14